Listed here is a single T cell receptor (beta chain). What it recognizes is unknown. TCRdb keeps only in-frame clones here, not all; method: immunoSEQ multiplex PCR. The data contain 1.5 million to 2.5 million clones, about 95% of them seen just once; the ten biggest clones take up 0.9% to 1.5%. This sample stems from a study of shared clonotypes between healthy human individuals. General observations from the study: Shared clonotypes across all four donors exceeded non-shared ones in generation probability. Shared across a few donors were around 5% of the naive CD4 clonotypes.

CD45RO negativity and positive selection for CCR7 defined naive CD8 cells, a population that excluded terminally differentiated effector memory CD45RA+ cells. From germline, CDR1 is MNHEY and CDR2 SVGAGI. Trimming at V came to 3 bases and at J to 2 bases, leaving 9 bases not matched to a gene. The CDR3 is 16 residues long. The receptor's source is a man aged 18 to 30 in good health. The V call is TRBV6-5, the J call TRBJ2-7, with 8 bases identical to TRBD1. Material: naive CD8+ T cells sorted from blood. CDR3 sequence reads: CASSYSSGQDTYEQYF. CDR3 DNA sequence: TGTGCCAGCAGTTATTCGTCGGGACAGGATACCTACGAGCAGTACTTC.